Each of the 32 T cell receptor beta chains below was sequenced from the same sample in a study of blood T cell repertoires in COVID-19 (dated by TCRdb to 2020 to 2022). The protocol used for the library was the immunoSEQ multiplex PCR assay. The clones in this table, taken by TCRdb from immuneACCESS, are in-frame only. Not every clone is retained; where verified, under half of the shortfall comes from an unresolved V gene, and the cause of the rest is unknown. The sample records 250,000 to 400,000 clones, around 89% of which are singletons. The ten largest clones take up 1.5% to 2% of the sample. The material sequenced was peripheral blood. The receptors derive from a woman between 25 and 40 years old with COVID-19, enrolled during active disease.

The chain is built from TRBV23-1 and TRBJ1-5, with 7 bases identical to TRBD1. TRBV23-1 is an ORF for which the function is uncertain. J was trimmed by 0 bases and V by 1 base; bases with no gene match: 6. The length of the CDR3 is 17 residues. The CDR3 DNA reads TGCGCCAGCAGTCAATACCCGACAGGGAATAGCAATCAGCCCCAGCATTTT. Its translation: CASSQYPTGNSNQPQHF.

The CDR3 nucleotides are TGTGCCAGCAGCTTCGGACTAGGTGGAATAGGGAGGTCCTACAATGAGCAGTTCTTC. This codes for CASSFGLGGIGRSYNEQFF. The rearrangement uses TRBV7-9 and TRBJ2-1; 7 bases align to TRBD2. V dropped 3 bases and J dropped 1; count of bases not matched to a gene: 15. This CDR3 comprises 19 residues. Germline CDR1 SEHNR, CDR2 FQNEAQ (reference sequence).

This clone was counted a single time. Other nucleotide sequences in the sample specify the same CDR3. The chain couples TRBV10-3 to TRBJ1-5; perhaps TRBD1 as D (6 bases). Per the germline V gene, CDR1 is ENHRY and CDR2 is SYGVKD. Trimming took 4 bases from V and 1 from J, leaving 8 bases between them. The CDR3 consists of 14 residues. The CDR3 sequence is CAISGQGSNQPQHF. CDR3 coding DNA: TGTGCCATCAGTGGCCAGGGGAGCAATCAGCCCCAGCATTTT.

This chain joins TRBV10-3 and TRBJ1-2, with D perhaps TRBD1 (6 bases). V lost 9 bases to trimming and J lost 1 base, with 9 bases between them. This CDR3 spans 12 amino acids. Germline CDR1 is ENHRY and CDR2 is SYGVKD. As DNA, the CDR3 is TGTGCCATAGGACAGTATAACTATGGCTACACCTTC. Its translation: CAIGQYNYGYTF.

The chain couples TRBV18 to TRBJ1-1, with D tentatively TRBD1 (5 bases). Germline V gene sequence: CDR1 KGHSH, CDR2 LQKENI. This CDR3 region has 13 residues. V shed 4 bases and J shed 2 bases, with 8 bases lying between them. The CDR3 coding sequence is TGTGCCAGCTCACTCGACAGTAACACTGAAGCTTTCTTT. Encoded protein: CASSLDSNTEAFF.

The J gene is TRBJ2-7, the V gene TRBV5-5; 7 bases fit TRBD1. Germline-derived CDR1 and CDR2 are SGHKS and YYEKEE (reference sequence). Trimming took 2 bases from V and 0 from J; bases not matched to a gene: 5. The CDR3 loop spans 15 amino acids. Here the CDR3 DNA reads TGTGCCAGCAGCTTCCGGGACAGAAACTCCTACGAGCAGTACGTC. Amino acid sequence: CASSFRDRNSYEQYV.

The genes are TRBV9 and TRBJ1-1; 12 bases are shared with TRBD1. CDR1 is SGDLS, CDR2 YYNGEE, per germline. The CDR3 is made up of 13 amino acids. V gave up 4 bases and J gave up 9 bases; unmatched junction bases: 4. The CDR3 is CASSLGTGGQAFF. The CDR3 DNA reads as TGTGCCAGCAGCCTCGGGACAGGGGGCCAAGCTTTCTTT.

The CDR3 reads CASSSLSRTGTGGYTF. The CDR3 DNA reads as TGTGCCAGCAGCTCCTTATCTAGGACAGGGACGGGCGGCTACACCTTC. The chain is built from TRBV7-8 and TRBJ1-2; 8 bases fit TRBD1. V shed 4 bases, J shed 8 bases, and the junction held 15 bases outside the gene matches. The CDR3 totals 16 residues. Germline V gives CDR1 SGHVS, CDR2 FQNEAQ.

The DNA of the CDR3 is TGTGCCAGCAGTGAGGGACAGGAAGGGCAGTATTTT. It specifies CASSEGQEGQYF. The chain recombines TRBV6-1 with TRBJ2-3; 8 bases map to TRBD1. With 3 bases clipped from V and 11 bases from J, the junction kept 4 bases outside the gene matches. Germline-derived CDR1 and CDR2 are MNHNS and SASEGT. This CDR3 has 12 residues.

This clone was seen just once. The chain joins TRBV18 to TRBJ2-1; TRBD2 matches at 7 bases. The V segment lost 3 bases and the J segment 4 bases; nucleotides outside the gene matches: 6. The CDR3 spans 15 residues. Germline V lookup: CDR1 KGHSH, CDR2 LQKENI. The CDR3 region is CASSPLPAGYNEQFF. In nucleotides, the CDR3 is TGTGCCAGCTCACCTCTTCCAGCGGGGTACAATGAGCAGTTCTTC.

The chain employs TRBV6-2 or TRBV6-3 and TRBJ2-7; the match to TRBD1 covers 9 bases. Germline-derived CDR1 and CDR2 are MNHEY and SVGEGT. The trim removed 5 bases at V and 1 base at J, leaving 6 bases unmatched. The CDR3 sequence is 15 residues long. DNA of the CDR3: TGTGCCAGCAGTATCTCAGGGACAGGGTCCTACGAGCAGTACGTC. Amino acids: CASSISGTGSYEQYV.

The rearrangement joins TRBV11-3 to TRBJ1-1; no definite D call. The CDR3 loop spans 11 amino acids. Germline V lookup: CDR1 SGHNT, CDR2 YENEEA. V lost 5 bases and J 4 bases, leaving 5 bases between the germline ends. The CDR3 bases are TGTGCCAGCAGCCAAGCCACTGAAGCTTTCTTT. Protein sequence: CASSQATEAFF. The complete variable domain, with remaining parts taken from reference TRBV11-3 and TRBJ1-1, reads EAGVVQSPRYKIIEKKQPVAFWCNPISGHNTLYWYLQNLGQGPELLIRYENEEAVDDSQLPKDRFSAERLKGVDSTLKIQPAELGDSAVYLCASSQATEAFFGQGTRLTVV.

This chain uses TRBV2 with TRBJ1-1; D ambiguous. Per germline, CDR1 SNHLY and CDR2 FYNNEI. The CDR3 contains 11 residues. Trimming cost V 6 bases and J 4 bases, with 6 bases left between them. CDR3 loop: CASREGTEAFF. DNA for the CDR3: TGTGCCAGCAGGGAGGGCACTGAAGCTTTCTTT.

The chain is built from TRBV11-3 and TRBJ2-3; possibly TRBD2 for D (5 bases). This CDR3 comprises 16 residues. Germline values: CDR1 SGHNT, CDR2 YENEEA. Trimming took 1 base from V and 0 from J, leaving 11 bases between them. CDR3 sequence (DNA): TGTGCCAGCAGCTTAGGACTATCTACTAGCACAGATACGCAGTATTTT. Protein product: CASSLGLSTSTDTQYF.

This clone was found once. This rearrangement joins TRBV11-2 to TRBJ1-1; D uncertain. The CDR3 is made up of 15 amino acids. Trimming cost V 1 base and J 0 bases, with 9 bases left between them. Germline CDR1 is SGHAT and CDR2 is FQNNGV. In DNA form, the CDR3 reads TGTGCCAGCAGCTTAGTTCCGGGTATGAACACTGAAGCTTTCTTT. Encoded protein: CASSLVPGMNTEAFF.

This clone has only one observation. J is TRBJ1-5 and V is TRBV7-8; maybe TRBD1 (5 bases). CDR1 SGHVS and CDR2 FQNEAQ come from the germline V gene. The length of the CDR3 is 17 residues. V was cut by 0 bases and J by 1 base, with 13 bases left in between. CDR3 sequence (DNA): TGTGCCAGCAGCTTAGCGAGGTCGGGGGGGAGCAATCAGCCCCAGCATTTT. Protein product: CASSLARSGGSNQPQHF.

The CDR3 DNA sequence: TGTGCCAGCAGGCGACAGGGTGGGGATAATTCACCCCTCCACTTT. Encoded protein: CASRRQGGDNSPLHF. This rearrangement joins TRBV6-5 to TRBJ1-6; 7 bases match TRBD1. Germline CDR1 MNHEY, CDR2 SVGAGI. This CDR3 contains 15 residues. With V trimmed by 6 bases and J by 5 bases, 7 bases remained unmatched.

The chain employs TRBV2 and TRBJ2-1, with 7 bases lining up with TRBD2. V was clipped by 7 bases and J by 9 bases; unmatched bases: 15. This CDR3 spans 15 amino acids. Germline CDR1 reads SNHLY; CDR2 reads FYNNEI. The CDR3 DNA follows: TGTGCCAGCATACGGGGAGCGGGGTCGCCCAGTGAGCAGTTCTTC. Protein sequence: CASIRGAGSPSEQFF.

The CDR3 sequence: CASSHPTWGAGGSGELFF. As DNA, the CDR3 is TGCGCCAGCAGTCACCCCACCTGGGGAGCGGGGGGGTCCGGGGAGCTGTTTTTT. The chain has TRBV23-1 and TRBJ2-2; the match to TRBD2 covers 10 bases. TRBV23-1 qualifies as an ORF whose function is uncertain. The V gene end was trimmed by 3 bases and the J gene end by 6 bases; junction bases not matched to a gene: 13. The CDR3 totals 18 residues.

V is TRBV3-1 (or the pseudogene TRBV3-2) and J is TRBJ2-7; 11 nucleotides agree with TRBD2. Germline V gene lookup returns CDR1 LGHDT and CDR2 YNNKEL (reference sequence). The V and J ends lost 6 bases and 3 bases, in that order; junction bases with no gene match: 7. The CDR3 runs 15 residues. Here the CDR3 reads CASRDLAGGYYEQYF. As DNA, the CDR3 is TGTGCCAGCAGGGATCTAGCGGGGGGATACTACGAGCAGTACTTC.

The chain carries TRBV11-3 and TRBJ2-1, with TRBD1 matching over 9 bases. Germline V gene data show CDR1 as SGHNT and CDR2 as YENEEA. V was pared by 5 bases and J by 2 bases, with 4 bases of the junction left unmatched. This CDR3 has 15 amino acids. In DNA, the CDR3 is TGTGCCAGCAGCGTGGACAGGGGAACCTACAATGAGCAGTTCTTC. It encodes CASSVDRGTYNEQFF.

This clone appeared once. The chain links TRBV10-3 to TRBJ1-1; no clear D. The ends were cut back, 3 bases at V and 4 bases at J, with 12 bases in the middle. The CDR3 is 14 amino acids. Germline V lookup: CDR1 ENHRY, CDR2 SYGVKD. The CDR3 DNA follows: TGTGCCATCAGTGAAGGCGTTGCGGGCACTGAAGCTTTCTTT. Its translation is CAISEGVAGTEAFF.

The chain has TRBV4-3 and TRBJ1-5, with D tentatively TRBD1 (5 bases). The V end was cut by 0 bases, the J end by 7 bases, with 13 bases between. CDR3 length: 15 residues. Germline-derived CDR1 and CDR2 are LGHNA and YSLEER. For the CDR3, the DNA is TGCGCCAGCAGCCAAGATGGGGGGGAAGGACAGCCCCAGCATTTT. Translating it yields CASSQDGGEGQPQHF.

Here the CDR3 reads CASRSRGPVRGDTQYF. The CDR3 DNA is TGTGCCAGTAGGAGCAGGGGCCCGGTCCGTGGAGATACGCAGTATTTT. V and J are TRBV2 and TRBJ2-3; D may be TRBD1 (6 bases). This CDR3 region has 16 residues. The germline V and J ends were trimmed by 9 bases and 5 bases, with 24 bases remaining between them. CDR1 and CDR2 (germline): SNHLY, FYNNEI.

The chain uses TRBV12-3 or TRBV12-4 and TRBJ2-1, with D unclear. This CDR3 is 11 amino acids long. The germline V and J ends were trimmed by 8 bases and 3 bases, with 5 bases remaining between them. The CDR3 here is CASVHYNEQFF. The CDR3 DNA reads as TGTGCCAGCGTCCACTACAATGAGCAGTTCTTC.

This clone was seen only once. V and J are TRBV3-1 (or the pseudogene TRBV3-2) and TRBJ1-2; D call uncertain. The CDR3 has 17 amino acids. Trimming removed 0 bases from V and 3 bases from J, with 17 bases in between. The V gene's germline CDR1 is LGHDT and CDR2 YNNKEL (reference sequence). Here the CDR3 reads CASSQDSATPRDYGYTF. DNA of the CDR3: TGTGCCAGCAGCCAAGATTCGGCGACACCGAGGGACTATGGCTACACCTTC.

The V call is TRBV4-3, the J call TRBJ2-4; no firm D call. Germline V gene data show CDR1 as LGHNA and CDR2 as YSLEER. The CDR3 spans 16 residues. V was trimmed by 0 bases and J by 3 bases, leaving 12 bases between them. CDR3: CASSQDAEPVKNIQYF. CDR3 in DNA: TGCGCCAGCAGCCAAGATGCGGAACCTGTCAAAAACATTCAGTACTTC.

The V and J genes are TRBV29-1 and TRBJ1-5; unclear D gene. Trimming removed 4 bases at V and 0 bases at J, with 4 bases between. This CDR3 has 12 residues. Per germline, CDR1 SQVTM and CDR2 ANQGSEA. The CDR3 nucleotides read TGCAGCGTTGGACATAGCAATCAGCCCCAGCATTTT. Amino acids: CSVGHSNQPQHF.

J is TRBJ1-5 and V is TRBV28; no clear D. Germline V gives CDR1 MDHEN, CDR2 SYDVKM. With 8 bases removed from V and 5 bases from J, the gap between germline ends came to 16 bases. The CDR3 is 14 amino acids. The CDR3 region has the DNA TGTGCCAGCCAACTCGCGAGCGGGGATCAGCCCCAGCATTTT. As protein: CASQLASGDQPQHF.

The gene calls are TRBV4-1 and TRBJ1-1, with TRBD1 identical over 9 bases. Germline assignment: CDR1 MGHRA and CDR2 YSYEKL. J was trimmed by 11 bases and V by 2 bases; bases with no gene match: 15. The CDR3 runs 16 residues. CDR3 in DNA: TGCGCCAGCAGCCAATGGGGGACAGGGAGTCCGATCAAGGCTTTCTTT. It translates to CASSQWGTGSPIKAFF.

This chain connects TRBV6-2 or TRBV6-3 to TRBJ1-2; the match to TRBD1 covers 8 bases. V lost 4 bases and J lost 6; bases outside the gene matches: 10. The CDR3 spans 15 residues. CDR1 is MNHEY and CDR2 is SVGEGT in the germline V gene. The CDR3 nucleotides read TGTGCCAGCAGTTCGACAGGGGCCTGGAGACATGGCTACACCTTC. Translating gives CASSSTGAWRHGYTF.

The CDR3 is CASKVGGFNYGYTF. DNA for the CDR3: TGTGCCAGCAAAGTCGGGGGGTTTAACTATGGCTACACCTTC. The chain couples TRBV7-2 to TRBJ1-2, with D possibly TRBD1 on 5 matching bases. CDR3 length: 14 residues. Germline CDR1 is SGHTA and CDR2 is FQGNSA. V was pared by 7 bases and J by 1 base, with 13 bases between.